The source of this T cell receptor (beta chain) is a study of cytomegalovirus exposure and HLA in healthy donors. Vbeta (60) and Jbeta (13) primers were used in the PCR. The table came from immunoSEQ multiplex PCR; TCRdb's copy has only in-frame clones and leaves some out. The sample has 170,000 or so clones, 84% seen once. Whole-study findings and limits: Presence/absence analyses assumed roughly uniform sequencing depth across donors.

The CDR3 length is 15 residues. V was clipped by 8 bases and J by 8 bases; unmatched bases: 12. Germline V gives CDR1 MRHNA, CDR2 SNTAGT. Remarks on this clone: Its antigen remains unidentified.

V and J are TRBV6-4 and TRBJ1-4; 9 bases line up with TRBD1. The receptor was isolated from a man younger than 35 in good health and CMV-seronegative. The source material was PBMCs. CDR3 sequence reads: CASSPNRDREEKLFF. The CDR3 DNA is TGTGCCAGCTCTCCTAACCGGGACAGGGAGGAAAAACTGTTTTTT.